These T cell receptor beta chains were read from a single sample in a study of T cell repertoires and HLA-DP antigens. Sequencing used immunoSEQ multiplex PCR; TCRdb keeps in-frame clones, though not all of them. Of fewer than 95,000 clones in the sample, around nine tenths were seen once. Antigens for these TCRs are unknown. The specimen sequenced was CD4+ T cells from PBMCs. The receptors shown here come from a man aged 45-65 years in good health and CMV-seronegative. Both conserved end residues are trimmed from each CDR3.

>TRBV5-1|TRBJ1-1
ASSLRTDNTEAF
>TRBV5-1|TRBJ2-7
ASSFGVEGNEQY
>TRBV6-1|TRBJ2-3
ASSEPSGRAPDTQY
>TRBV9|TRBJ2-5
ASSVEGSETQY
>TRBV7-2|TRBJ2-1
ASSLPTGSTQKDEQF
>TRBV30|TRBJ2-2
ASESRGTGELF
>TRBV4-1|TRBJ2-3
ASSQDWGGHVADTQY
>TRBV28|TRBJ1-2
ASSTDYGYT
>TRBV12-1|TRBJ2-1
ASSFAYSCESNEQF
>TRBV5-6|TRBJ1-1
ASSPRVMNTEAF
>TRBV5-1|TRBJ2-7
ASSSSGTSYEQY
>TRBV5-1|TRBJ1-5
ASSLEGQGHQPQH
>TRBV20-1|TRBJ2-7
SAALSHEQY
>TRBV18|TRBJ1-2
ASSPPTTGPYGYT
>TRBV9|TRBJ1-3
ASSPTRTRGNTIY
>TRBV7-9|TRBJ1-5
ASSLGQGNQPQH
>TRBV5-4|TRBJ2-5
ASSLPGSKQETQY
>TRBV5-1|TRBJ2-5
ASSLGGQGAQETQY
>TRBV7-2|TRBJ2-5
ASSFTGGGETQY
>TRBV28|TRBJ1-2
ASSLAGQGRGYGYT
>TRBV19|TRBJ2-7
ASSIAGGTYEQY
>TRBV13|TRBJ1-3
ASSLRSGNTIY
>TRBV5-4|TRBJ2-5
ASSLVTEETQY